This paragraph reports one T cell receptor (beta chain). The sample is drawn from a study of glioma-infiltrating T cells after dendritic cell vaccination. Time point defined: after dendritic cell vaccination, including at tumor progression/relapse. This table comes from immunoSEQ multiplex PCR, and its TCRdb copy is limited to in-frame clones, with some not included. The profile shows about 87,000 clones, around 83% of them singletons. Per the germline V gene, CDR1 is MNHNY and CDR2 is SVGAGI (reference sequence). Trimming removed 2 bases at V and 12 bases at J, with 8 bases between. This CDR3 has 11 amino acids.

The sequencing used blood, collected after dendritic cell vaccination. The gene calls are TRBV6-6 and TRBJ1-5; no clear D. This receptor was taken from a human donor with glioblastoma. The CDR3 loop reads CASSYPDIQHF. The CDR3 DNA is TGTGCCAGCAGTTACCCCGACATCCAGCATTTT.